This is a list of T cell receptor beta chains from one sample in a study of blood T cell repertoires in COVID-19. Assay used: immunoSEQ multiplex PCR; TCRdb lists only in-frame clones, some missing. The data contain nearly 350,000 clones, about four fifths of them singletons. Sequencing input: peripheral blood. These receptors were taken from a young man with active or convalescent COVID-19. Each CDR3 is given with its conserved first and last residue. A D gene is named only where the DNA matches it firmly. The size entry is marked missing in some rows and otherwise reads once, few, many or a size class.

NA	NA	TRBV2	TRBJ2-1	CASNGAVEQFF	TGTGCCAGCAACGGAGCGGTAGAGCAGTTCTTC
TRBD1	NA	TRBV19	TRBJ1-2	CASSISRTGGYGYTF	TGTGCCAGTAGTATAAGTCGGACAGGGGGCTATGGCTACACCTTC
NA	NA	TRBV6-5	TRBJ1-1	CASITGGNTEAFF	TGTGCCAGCATAACGGGGGGGAACACTGAAGCTTTCTTT
NA	NA	TRBV4-3	TRBJ2-1	CASSQDGLAINEQFF	TGCGCCAGCAGCCAAGATGGGCTAGCGATCAATGAGCAGTTCTTC
NA	few	TRBV6-5	TRBJ2-5	CASSYSLSVETQYF	TGTGCCAGCAGTTACTCGCTTAGTGTAGAGACCCAGTACTTC
NA	NA	TRBV13	TRBJ1-2	CASSSQAGTYGYTF	TGTGCCAGCAGCTCCCAGGCAGGAACCTATGGCTACACCTTC
NA	NA	TRBV11-2	TRBJ2-7	CASSPGRVGEQYF	TGTGCCAGCAGCCCCGGCAGGGTCGGGGAGCAGTACTTC
TRBD2	NA	TRBV28	TRBJ2-7	CASSLRTTSGYEQYF	TGTGCCAGCAGCCTGAGGACGACTAGCGGTTACGAGCAGTACTTC
TRBD2	NA	TRBV7-2	TRBJ2-3	CASSLDGRLGDTQYF	TGTGCCAGCAGCTTAGACGGGAGGCTGGGGGATACGCAGTATTTT
TRBD1	NA	TRBV6-5	TRBJ1-1	CASSRLGQGVEAFF	TGTGCCAGCAGTCGCCTCGGACAGGGCGTTGAAGCTTTCTTT
NA	many	TRBV28	TRBJ1-6	CASYRVPNSPLHF	TGTGCCAGCTACAGGGTACCTAATTCACCCCTCCACTTT
TRBD1	NA	TRBV30	TRBJ2-7	CAWRDRHYEQYF	TGTGCCTGGCGGGACAGACACTACGAGCAGTACTTC
TRBD1	NA	TRBV5-6	TRBJ1-2	CASIKLGQDEGYTF	TGTGCCAGCATCAAACTGGGACAGGATGAAGGCTACACCTTC
TRBD2	NA	TRBV7-9	TRBJ2-3	CASSGTSGARTDTQYF	TGTGCCAGCAGCGGGACTAGCGGAGCCCGCACAGATACGCAGTATTTT
NA	NA	TRBV27	TRBJ1-1	CASSLGEGTEAFF	TGTGCCAGCAGTTTGGGAGAGGGTACTGAAGCTTTCTTT
TRBD2	NA	TRBV2	TRBJ2-3	CASSGSSGGADTQYF	TGTGCCAGCAGTGGGTCTAGCGGGGGTGCAGATACGCAGTATTTT
TRBD2	NA	TRBV19	TRBJ2-1	CASRGLAGGHEQFF	TGTGCCAGTAGGGGACTAGCGGGGGGGCATGAGCAGTTCTTC
TRBD2	NA	TRBV5-4	TRBJ2-5	CASSLALGLGEETQYF	TGTGCCAGCAGCTTGGCCCTCGGACTAGGCGAAGAGACCCAGTACTTC
TRBD1	NA	TRBV2	TRBJ2-7	CASSNRQGAGEQYF	TGTGCCAGCAGTAATAGACAGGGGGCCGGGGAGCAGTACTTC
NA	NA	TRBV28	TRBJ2-1	CASSSFSAPTYNEQFF	TGTGCCAGCAGTTCCTTCTCCGCCCCTACTTACAATGAGCAGTTCTTC
NA	NA	TRBV21-1	TRBJ1-1	CASRQGNTEAFF	TGTGCCAGCAGACAGGGAAACACTGAAGCTTTCTTT
TRBD1	NA	TRBV5-4	TRBJ1-4	CASSLDRGREKLFF	TGTGCCAGCAGCTTAGACAGGGGGCGGGAAAAACTGTTTTTT
TRBD2	NA	TRBV9	TRBJ2-3	CASSGGLAGRNTDTQYF	TGTGCCAGCAGCGGGGGACTAGCGGGGAGAAACACAGATACGCAGTATTTT
NA	NA	TRBV29-1	TRBJ1-2	CSVDEHSFNYGYTF	TGCAGCGTTGATGAGCACAGCTTTAACTATGGCTACACCTTC
TRBD2	NA	TRBV12-3/TRBV12-4	TRBJ2-1	CASESGGGIEQFF	TGTGCCAGCGAGTCCGGCGGGGGTATTGAGCAGTTCTTC
NA	NA	TRBV19	TRBJ1-6	CASTSDGRPSPLHF	NA
NA	NA	TRBV7-9	TRBJ1-5	CASSLAQGPQHF	TGTGCCAGCAGCCTAGCCCAGGGGCCCCAGCATTTT
TRBD2	NA	TRBV6-6	TRBJ2-1	CASRMGLAGVGEQFF	TGTGCCAGCAGAATGGGACTAGCGGGAGTAGGGGAGCAGTTCTTC
TRBD1	few	TRBV5-1	TRBJ1-6	CASSPQTGTVNSPLHF	TGCGCCAGCAGCCCGCAAACCGGGACAGTTAATTCACCCCTCCACTTT
NA	once	TRBV3-1/TRBV3-2	TRBJ2-7	CASSQVGGGGEQYF	TGTGCCAGCAGCCAAGTTGGGGGGGGCGGCGAGCAGTACTTC
NA	NA	TRBV29-1	TRBJ2-3	CSPTGGETDTQYF	TGCAGTCCGACGGGGGGCGAGACAGATACGCAGTATTTT